These T cell receptor beta chains were read from a single sample in a study of T cell responses to AZD1222 COVID-19 vaccine. Clones were read by immunoSEQ multiplex PCR, and TCRdb kept only the in-frame ones, dropping some. The sample lists some 74,000 clones; 75% to 85% were seen once. Sample: peripheral blood, taken on day 0 of AZD1222 vaccination. The receptors shown here come from an adult in good health. Each CDR3 is given with its conserved first and last residue. D genes are given only for firm matches. Size is omitted from some rows. Given values are once, few, many or a class for expanded clones.

>-|TRBJ2-2|TRBV10-1|TRBD2
TGCGCCAGCAGTGAGTCGAAGGCGGGAGGAACGAACACCGGGGAGCTGTTTTTT
CASSESKAGGTNTGELFF
>-|TRBJ1-6|TRBV10-2|-
TGCGCCAGCAGTGAGTCGTCAGGGGATTCACCCCTCCACTTT
CASSESSGDSPLHF
>-|TRBJ2-7|TRBV5-1|-
TGCGCCAGCAGTATGGTCGATACAGGGGAGGGCGAGCAGTACTTC
CASSMVDTGEGEQYF
>-|TRBJ2-3|TRBV30|TRBD2
TGTGCCTGGGAAGGCACTAGCGGAACAGATACGCAGTATTTT
CAWEGTSGTDTQYF
>-|TRBJ2-2|TRBV19|TRBD2
TGTGCCAGTAGTATTATTGGGCTAGCGGGAACCGGGGAGCTGTTTTTT
CASSIIGLAGTGELFF
>few|TRBJ1-1|TRBV29-1|-
TGCAGCGTCAAAAAAGAGGGGGTAGGCACTGAAGCTTTCTTT
CSVKKEGVGTEAFF
>-|TRBJ1-5|TRBV7-6|-
TGTGCCAGCAGCTCGGGACCAAGTGACAATCAGCCCCAGCATTTT
CASSSGPSDNQPQHF
>-|TRBJ1-4|TRBV9|-
TGTGCCAGCAGCGTAGACAGTGATAATGAAAAACTGTTTTTT
CASSVDSDNEKLFF
>once|TRBJ1-4|TRBV5-1|-
TGCGCCAGCAGCCCCGGACAGATTGCAACTAATGAAAAACTGTTTTTT
CASSPGQIATNEKLFF
>-|TRBJ2-7|TRBV2|-
TGTGCCAGCCGATGGGTTCTCTCCTACGAGCAGTACTTC
CASRWVLSYEQYF
>-|TRBJ2-1|TRBV28|-
TGTGCCAGCAGTTTTCTGATTAGTGTCAATGAGCAGTTCTTC
CASSFLISVNEQFF
>few|TRBJ2-7|TRBV6-2/TRBV6-3|-
TGTGCCAGCAGTTACTCAGCGGGACAGGTAACCTACGAGCAGTACTTC
CASSYSAGQVTYEQYF
>few|TRBJ1-1|TRBV5-5|-
TGTGCCAGCAGCTTGGTGGTGTCCCGGAACACTGAAGCTTTCTTT
CASSLVVSRNTEAFF
>-|TRBJ2-1|TRBV3-1/TRBV3-2|-
TGTGCCAGCAGCCAAGAGTTACGCAGGGGGCATCGGACTAGCCGGTTCTTC
CASSQELRRGHRTSRFF
>-|TRBJ2-7|TRBV28|TRBD1
TGTGCCAGCAGTTCTACCGGGACAGGGAACTACGAGCAGTACTTC
CASSSTGTGNYEQYF
>-|TRBJ1-4|TRBV6-5|TRBD1
TGTGCCAGCAGTTCGGGACAGACTAATGAAAAACTGTTTTTT
CASSSGQTNEKLFF
>-|TRBJ1-5|TRBV6-5|-
TGTGCCAGCCGGGGGGCAGGGCAGCCCCAGCATTTT
CASRGAGQPQHF
>-|TRBJ2-7|TRBV14|-
TGTGCCAGCAGCCAGGCCGGGCCAGGGCGGGAGCAGTACTTC
CASSQAGPGREQYF
>-|TRBJ2-2|TRBV7-5|-
TGTGCCTCCTTAATCAACACCGGGGAGCTGTTTTTT
CASLINTGELFF
>-|TRBJ1-2|TRBV10-3|-
TGTGCCATCAGTCCGGACGGCCTTAACTATGGCTACACCTTC
CAISPDGLNYGYTF
>few|TRBJ1-2|TRBV2|-
TGTGCCAGCAGTGAAGCGCTGGTAGTCACTAGGGATGGCTACACCTTC
CASSEALVVTRDGYTF
>-|TRBJ2-1|TRBV3-1/TRBV3-2|TRBD2
TGTGCCAGCAGCTACAACCCACTAGCGGGGGGAAACAATGAGCAGTTCTTC
CASSYNPLAGGNNEQFF
>-|TRBJ2-1|TRBV20-1|TRBD2
TGCAGTGCTAGTAGACTAGCGGGAGAAGTGGGTTACAATGAGCAGTTCTTC
CSASRLAGEVGYNEQFF
>-|TRBJ2-5|TRBV5-1|-
TGCGCCAGCAGCGATGGAGGGGCGGAGGAGACCCAGTACTTC
CASSDGGAEETQYF
>-|TRBJ2-5|TRBV18|TRBD1
TGTGCCAGCTCACCAGGGACAGCACAAGAGACCCAGTACTTC
CASSPGTAQETQYF
>-|TRBJ1-2|TRBV29-1|-
TGCAGCGTTGAAGATAAGGGTGCGGGGAGTAGGCCCTACTATGGCTACACCTTC
CSVEDKGAGSRPYYGYTF
>-|TRBJ1-2|TRBV24-1|-
TGTGCCACCAGTGATCCCCGAGGGGTGGGCGGCTACACCTTC
CATSDPRGVGGYTF
>-|TRBJ1-2|TRBV19|-
TGTGCCAGTAGAATGGGATTCTATGGCTACACCTTC
CASRMGFYGYTF
>-|TRBJ2-1|TRBV27|TRBD2
TGTGCCAGCAGTTGGTCTTCTAGCGGTAAATCCTACAATGAGCAGTTCTTC
CASSWSSSGKSYNEQFF
>-|TRBJ1-1|TRBV4-1|-
TGCGCCAGCAGCCCATTAAGTGGGGGGGCCTCCAGCACTGAAGCTTTCTTT
CASSPLSGGASSTEAFF
>-|TRBJ1-5|TRBV10-3|-
TGTGCCATCAAGCCGGGAAGGGGTGACAATCAGCCCCAGCATTTT
CAIKPGRGDNQPQHF